The entry below describes one T cell receptor (beta chain). The antigen remains unidentified. Every TCR cDNA molecule bore a unique molecular identifier. TCRdb independently ran MiXCR on the 5' RACE reads; one entry per CDR3 protein. The sample gives more than 95,000 distinct CDR3 sequences, roughly an eighth of which show up once; roughly 15% is in the top ten. This CDR3 region has 16 residues. Germline loops: CDR1 SGHTA, CDR2 FQGTGA. Between the trimmed V and J ends, which lost 2 bases and 4 bases, there was a span of 14 bases. Documented time point: blood at routine non-recurrence follow-up after resection. Unsorted tumor, nontumor lung tissue or cryopreserved PBMC supplied the whole RNA. The data are from a study of spatial heterogeneity in lung cancer. Findings and caveats of the study: Ubiquitous expanded tumor TCRs appeared in blood more at resection than follow-up.

The source is a male donor with early-stage non-small cell lung cancer. The chain employs TRBV7-3 and TRBJ2-2; D is perhaps TRBD2 (5 bases). The sequencing used PBMCs, collected at follow-up. CDR3 bases: TGTGCCAGCAGCTTAGCGTCCGGGGAAGGCACCGGGGAGCTGTTTTTT. The encoded protein is CASSLASGEGTGELFF.